This entry lists 30 T cell receptor beta chains sequenced from one sample in a study of T cells in localized non-small cell lung cancer. The method was immunoSEQ multiplex PCR; TCRdb's version includes in-frame clones alone and lacks a portion of them. Of 3,000 to 3,500 clones detected, around 30% appear once; the ten largest clones hold approximately 9.6%. The input for sequencing was lung tumor tissue, taken before any cancer treatment. These receptor sequences come from a male donor aged 60 or over with stage I lung adenocarcinoma.

This clone was seen a few times. The junction departs from the called germline gene at one end, perhaps through a read error. The J gene is TRBJ1-2, the V gene TRBV11-3, with unresolved D. Germline V gives CDR1 SGHNT, CDR2 YENEEA. There are 15 residues in the CDR3. CDR3: CASSLPTRRIYGYTF. In nucleotides, the CDR3 is TGTGCTAGCAGCTTACCGACGAGGCGCATCTATGGCTACACCTTC. Looking up the rest from reference TRBV11-3 and TRBJ1-2 gives the full variable domain: EAGVVQSPRYKIIEKKQPVAFWCNPISGHNTLYWYLQNLGQGPELLIRYENEEAVDDSQLPKDRFSAERLKGVDSTLKIQPAELGDSAVYLCASSLPTRRIYGYTFGSGTRLTVV.

The chain uses TRBV6-8 and TRBJ1-5; D remains ambiguous. The CDR3 is 15 residues long. Germline V gene lookup returns CDR1 MNHGY and CDR2 SAAAGT. Trimming removed 2 bases from V and 2 bases from J, with 10 bases in between. In DNA, the CDR3 is TGTGCCAGCAGTTACGCAATGATGGGCAATCAGCCCCAGCATTTT. The encoded protein is CASSYAMMGNQPQHF.

This clone was observed a few times. The chain has TRBV2 and TRBJ2-3, with D perhaps TRBD2 (5 bases). Trimming took off 11 bases at V and 1 base at J, with 13 bases between the two ends. CDR1 and CDR2 (germline): SNHLY, FYNNEI. This CDR3 is 13 amino acids long. The CDR3: CAGSQEGTDTQYF. In nucleotides, the CDR3 is TGTGCCGGCTCTCAGGAGGGCACAGATACGCAGTATTTT. Supplemented by reference TRBV2 and TRBJ2-3, the full variable domain reads EPEVTQTPSHQVTQMGQEVILRCVPISNHLYFYWYRQILGQKVEFLVSFYNNEISEKSEIFDDQFSVERPDGSNFTLKIRSTKLEDSAMYFCAGSQEGTDTQYFGPGTRLTVL.

This chain links TRBV19 with TRBJ1-5, with 8 nucleotides matching TRBD1. The CDR3 has 14 amino acids. CDR1 is LNHDA and CDR2 is SQIVND in the germline V gene (reference sequence). The junction had 5 bases not matched to a gene; V was cut back by 3 bases and J by 7 bases. CDR3 sequence (DNA): TGTGCCAGTAGTATCATACAGGGGGAGCAGCCCCAGCATTTT. Protein sequence: CASSIIQGEQPQHF.

By sample share, this clone is medium-sized. CDR3 in DNA: TGTGCCAGCAGCCTCACCGGGCCAGGATCCTATTCACCCCTCCACTTT. Its protein product is CASSLTGPGSYSPLHF. This chain joins TRBV11-3 and TRBJ1-6; D is undetermined. Deletions cut 5 bases from V and 8 bases from J, with 19 bases between. From germline, CDR1 is SGHNT and CDR2 YENEEA. The length of the CDR3 is 16 residues.

This clone occurred a few times. The V and J genes are TRBV6-8 and TRBJ1-5; no reliable D call. The CDR3 contains 13 residues. The V end was cut by 0 bases, the J end by 8 bases, with 8 bases between. CDR1 MNHGY and CDR2 SAAAGT come from the germline V gene. The CDR3 sequence is CASSYSDHEPQHF. The CDR3 DNA follows: TGTGCCAGCAGTTACTCTGATCATGAGCCCCAGCATTTT.

This clone has just a few counts. The chain is built from TRBV18 and TRBJ1-6, with TRBD1 matching 7 bases. Germline V gives CDR1 KGHSH, CDR2 LQKENI. The CDR3 consists of 15 residues. The V segment lost 4 bases and the J segment 5 bases; nucleotides outside the gene matches: 5. The CDR3 protein is CASSQARGNNSPLHF. The DNA of the CDR3 is TGTGCCAGCTCACAAGCCAGGGGGAATAATTCACCCCTCCACTTT.

This clone was recorded a few times. The gene calls are TRBV9 and TRBJ1-4; D perhaps matches TRBD1 (5 bases). The germline V and J ends were trimmed by 4 bases and 8 bases, with 18 bases remaining between them. This CDR3 spans 15 amino acids. From germline, CDR1 is SGDLS and CDR2 YYNGEE. CDR3 DNA: TGTGCCAGCAGCTCCCAGTACGGGGGAGGCGAAAAACTGTTTTTT. It codes for CASSSQYGGGEKLFF.

This clone is judged medium-sized. This chain links TRBV18 with TRBJ1-4, with D unresolved. Germline loops: CDR1 KGHSH, CDR2 LQKENI. The CDR3 length is 13 residues. V was shortened by 6 bases and J by 5 bases, with 10 bases between the two germline ends. CDR3: CASSLSVNEKLFF. The CDR3 coding sequence is TGTGCCAGCTCCCTTTCCGTCAATGAAAAACTGTTTTTT. Looking up the rest from reference TRBV18 and TRBJ1-4 gives the full variable domain: NAGVMQNPRHLVRRRGQEARLRCSPMKGHSHVYWYRQLPEEGLKFMVYLQKENIIDESGMPKERFSAEFPKEGPSILRIQQVVRGDSAAYFCASSLSVNEKLFFGSGTQLSVL.

The chain has TRBV19 and TRBJ2-2, with 14 nucleotides matching TRBD2. Trimming cost V 3 bases and J 5 bases; bases outside gene matches: 8. This CDR3 spans 18 amino acids. Germline loops: CDR1 LNHDA, CDR2 SQIVND (reference sequence). The CDR3 protein is CASSMRGLAGVNTGELFF. CDR3 sequence (DNA): TGTGCCAGTAGTATGAGGGGACTAGCGGGAGTAAATACCGGGGAGCTGTTTTTT.

This clone was seen only a few times. The chain combines TRBV28 with TRBJ2-7; D may be TRBD2 (5 bases). CDR1 is MDHEN and CDR2 is SYDVKM in the germline V gene. The CDR3 runs 14 residues. V lost 6 bases to trimming and J lost 1 base, with 13 bases between them. The CDR3 DNA reads TGTGCCAGCAGAGAACGGGGAGAATCCTACGAGCAGTACTTC. Amino acid sequence: CASRERGESYEQYF.

V gene TRBV29-1 combines with J gene TRBJ2-1; D is unclear. The CDR3 covers 13 residues. Germline-derived CDR1 and CDR2 are SQVTM and ANQGSEA. V was shortened by 6 bases and J by 5 bases, with 14 bases between the two germline ends. The CDR3 nucleotides are TGCAGCGTCGCCGCGAGGATAAACAATGAGCAGTTCTTC. Its translation is CSVAARINNEQFF.

This clone is medium-sized. The rearrangement joins TRBV2 to TRBJ2-1, with TRBD2 as a possible D gene (5 bases). The CDR3 has 14 amino acids. With 5 bases removed from V and 3 bases from J, the gap between germline ends came to 11 bases. CDR1 and CDR2 (germline): SNHLY, FYNNEI. CDR3 loop: CASSPLAGYNEQFF. CDR3 DNA: TGTGCCAGCAGTCCTCTTGCGGGCTACAATGAGCAGTTCTTC.

This clone was counted only a few times. This chain uses TRBV9 with TRBJ2-5; no reliable D call. CDR3 size: 15 residues. Trimming shortened V by 0 bases and J by 4 bases, and 13 bases separated the two germline ends. Germline values: CDR1 SGDLS, CDR2 YYNGEE. The CDR3 region is CASSVALAARETQYF. The DNA of the CDR3 is TGTGCCAGCAGCGTAGCTCTGGCTGCCCGAGAGACCCAGTACTTC.

This clone was detected only a few times. The rearrangement joins TRBV6-1 to TRBJ2-7; D is possibly TRBD1 or TRBD2 (5 bases each). Trimming pared 1 base from V and 2 bases from J, leaving 12 bases between. This CDR3 has 15 residues. From germline, CDR1 is MNHNS and CDR2 SASEGT. The CDR3 here is CASSEGGTSTYEQYF. The CDR3 nucleotides read TGTGCCAGCAGTGAAGGTGGGACGTCCACCTACGAGCAGTACTTC.

This clone has just a few counts. The chain links TRBV18 to TRBJ1-5; D is unresolved. Germline V gene sequence: CDR1 KGHSH, CDR2 LQKENI. V lost 5 bases and J lost 3, with 5 bases in between. CDR3 length: 12 amino acids. This chain's CDR3 is CASSGPNQPQHF. The DNA for the CDR3 is TGTGCCAGCTCAGGGCCCAATCAGCCCCAGCATTTT.

The chain has TRBV28 and TRBJ2-7, with D maybe TRBD2 (5 bases). This CDR3 has 12 residues. The V end was cut by 5 bases, the J end by 3 bases, with 8 bases between. Germline-derived CDR1 and CDR2 are MDHEN and SYDVKM. The chain's CDR3 is CASSGSGYEQYF. CDR3 bases: TGTGCCAGCAGTGGGAGCGGCTACGAGCAGTACTTC.

This clone appeared once. The chain is built from TRBV28 and TRBJ2-7; D unresolved. V lost 8 bases to trimming and J lost 0 bases, with 14 bases between them. The CDR3 loop spans 14 amino acids. Germline V gene lookup returns CDR1 MDHEN and CDR2 SYDVKM. CDR3 bases: TGTGCCAGCGGCTTGGGCATAAGCTCCTACGAGCAGTACTTC. As protein: CASGLGISSYEQYF.

The J gene is TRBJ2-1, the V gene TRBV29-1; maybe TRBD2 (5 bases). V was trimmed by 1 base and J by 8 bases, leaving 18 bases between them. In germline, CDR1 is SQVTM, CDR2 ANQGSEA. The CDR3 sequence is 15 residues long. This CDR3 reads CSVEVIARSADEQFF. CDR3 nucleotide sequence: TGCAGCGTTGAAGTCATTGCTAGATCAGCGGATGAGCAGTTCTTC.

The chain is built from TRBV11-3 and TRBJ1-2; D is unresolved. Trimming pared 3 bases from V and 0 bases from J, leaving 8 bases between. This CDR3 region has 14 residues. Germline CDR1 is SGHNT and CDR2 is YENEEA. DNA for the CDR3: TGTGCCAGCAGCTTTGGGATCACTAACTATGGCTACACCTTC. This translates into CASSFGITNYGYTF.

J is TRBJ2-1 and V is TRBV11-3; 9 positions agree with TRBD2. J lost 2 bases, V lost 5 bases, and 1 base had no gene match. The CDR3 has 14 amino acids. The V gene's germline CDR1 is SGHNT and CDR2 YENEEA. CDR3: CASSGGGAYNEQFF. DNA of the CDR3: TGTGCCAGCAGCGGCGGGGGGGCCTACAATGAGCAGTTCTTC.

By sample fraction, this clone is medium-sized. The rearrangement uses TRBV11-3 and TRBJ1-4; possibly TRBD1 for D (5 bases). Germline V gives CDR1 SGHNT, CDR2 YENEEA. The V gene lost 5 bases and the J gene lost 8 bases, with 18 bases spanning the gap. The CDR3 has 15 residues. The CDR3 bases are TGTGCCAGCAGCCAAGGGGAAGGGAGGCGCGAAAAACTGTTTTTT. Translation: CASSQGEGRREKLFF.

V gene TRBV11-3 combines with J gene TRBJ1-1; perhaps TRBD1 as D (5 bases). CDR3 size: 15 residues. V was pared by 1 base and J by 4 bases, with 13 bases between. Germline V lookup: CDR1 SGHNT, CDR2 YENEEA. CDR3 DNA sequence: TGTGCCAGCAGCTTAGGGGGCAGATGGGGCACTGAAGCTTTCTTT. Encoded protein: CASSLGGRWGTEAFF.

This clone came up a few times. The chain employs TRBV6-8 and TRBJ1-1; the match to TRBD1 covers 11 bases. V lost 5 bases to trimming and J lost 5 bases; unmatched junction nucleotides: 4. The CDR3 is 14 residues long. Germline V gene lookup returns CDR1 MNHGY and CDR2 SAAAGT. CDR3 residues: CASSRDRGMTEAFF. The CDR3 region has the DNA TGTGCCAGCAGTCGGGACAGGGGGATGACTGAAGCTTTCTTT.

This clone has a handful of counts. CDR3 nucleotide sequence: TGTGCCAGCAGCCCCCAGATTTTGGGGGGAGCTAATGAAAAACTGTTTTTT. This codes for CASSPQILGGANEKLFF. The rearrangement links TRBV9 to TRBJ1-4, with D tentatively TRBD1 (5 bases). Trimming took 4 bases from V and 3 from J, leaving 19 bases between them. From germline, CDR1 is SGDLS and CDR2 YYNGEE. This CDR3 has 17 amino acids.

This clone counts as medium-sized (0.01 to 0.1%). The V gene is TRBV9, the J gene TRBJ1-2, with 7 positions matching TRBD1. The CDR3 is 13 amino acids. With 2 bases clipped from V and 2 bases from J, the junction kept 0 bases outside the gene matches. CDR1 and CDR2 (germline): SGDLS, YYNGEE. The CDR3 DNA reads TGTGCCAGCAGCGTGACAGGGAACTATGGCTACACCTTC. It encodes CASSVTGNYGYTF.

The V and J genes are TRBV14 and TRBJ1-5; no reliable D call. Trimming stripped 4 bases from V and 2 bases from J, with 9 bases between. Germline-derived CDR1 and CDR2 are SGHDN and FVKESK. This CDR3 comprises 14 residues. This CDR3 is CASSPSGGNQPQHF. The CDR3 DNA sequence: TGTGCCAGCAGCCCCTCCGGCGGCAATCAGCCCCAGCATTTT.

The rearrangement uses TRBV1 and TRBJ2-3; the tabulated D call, TRBD2, remains unverified against the DNA. TRBV1 is designated a pseudogene. There are 12 residues in the CDR3. CDR3 amino acids: CASSPERGTQYF. The CDR3 nucleotides are TGCGCCAGCAGCCCCGAGCGAGGTACGCAGTATTTT.

The chain couples TRBV5-1 to TRBJ1-1, with a tentative D call TRBD1 (6 bases). This CDR3 contains 14 residues. Looked up from germline, CDR1 is SGHRS and CDR2 is YFSETQ. V dropped 5 bases and J dropped 8 bases, with 19 bases sitting between them. CDR3 DNA sequence: TGCGCCAGCAGTCCGCTGGGGAGGGGGACCGAAGCTTTCTTT. Its translation is CASSPLGRGTEAFF. Variable domain in full (rest from reference TRBV5-1 and TRBJ1-1): KAGVTQTPRYLIKTRGQQVTLSCSPISGHRSVSWYQQTPGQGLQFLFEYFSETQRNKGNFPGRFSGRQFSNSRSEMNVSTLELGDSALYLCASSPLGRGTEAFFGQGTRLTVV.

The rearrangement uses TRBV28 and TRBJ1-1; TRBD1 might be the D (5 bases). This CDR3 is built from 15 residues. The germline CDR1 and CDR2 sequences are MDHEN and SYDVKM. Trimming took 3 bases from V and 6 from J, leaving 17 bases between them. The CDR3: CASSFPTRAGPEAFF. The CDR3 DNA is TGTGCCAGCAGTTTCCCCACCAGGGCCGGCCCTGAAGCTTTCTTT.